A selection of T cell receptor beta chains follows, all from one sample in a study of T cell responses to AZD1222 COVID-19 vaccine. The table came from immunoSEQ multiplex PCR; TCRdb's copy has only in-frame clones and leaves some out. The sample includes over 120,000 clones, 86% of them seen just once. Sample: peripheral blood, taken 28 days after the second AZD1222 dose. These TCRs come from an adult who received the AZD1222 COVID-19 vaccine. Each CDR3 is given with its conserved first and last residue.

TRBV9	TRBJ2-2	CASSVGTNPGELFF
TRBV4-2	TRBJ1-1	CASSQVRNAEAFF
TRBV30	TRBJ2-7	CAWGREENEQYF
TRBV19	TRBJ2-7	CASSIIAGAYEQYF
TRBV7-9	TRBJ2-6	CASSGTVELSGANVLTF
TRBV5-1	TRBJ2-5	CASSSRGGYERETQYF
TRBV7-9	TRBJ2-7	CASSPKTSGAYEQYF
TRBV5-1	TRBJ2-7	CASSPGPSSYEQYF
TRBV7-2	TRBJ1-2	CASSPPGRGYGYTF
TRBV19	TRBJ2-7	CASSMRLAGTGEQYF
TRBV6-1	TRBJ1-2	CASSEEILGNYGYTF
TRBV28	TRBJ1-2	CASSLAVTGGTYGYTF
TRBV29-1	TRBJ2-1	CSGSGLDYNEQFF
TRBV19	TRBJ2-3	CASRRDRQTTDTQYF
TRBV4-1	TRBJ2-7	CASSQVRGSSYEQYF
TRBV18	TRBJ1-3	CASSTDRTGNTIYF
TRBV7-6	TRBJ1-4	CASSFVQGFDEKLFF
TRBV18	TRBJ1-1	CASSPDRAAAFF
TRBV4-1	TRBJ1-3	CASSGTGAGNTIYF
TRBV5-5	TRBJ1-5	CASSFGLQAEQPQHF
TRBV9	TRBJ2-7	CASSEQPGQGYEQYF
TRBV19	TRBJ2-1	CASSIGGTLFNEQFF
TRBV7-7	TRBJ2-5	CAVGQRGNQETQYF
TRBV7-9	TRBJ2-1	CASSSWTGREQFF
TRBV7-2	TRBJ2-1	CASSLEGLAGVMWQFF
TRBV25-1	TRBJ1-2	CASSEGSWRGYTF
TRBV15	TRBJ1-2	CATSTGRQANYGYTF
TRBV18	TRBJ1-5	CASSPGSWQPQHF
TRBV2	TRBJ2-5	CASSPRTGKETQYF
TRBV29-1	TRBJ1-2	CSVGDRVDGYTF
TRBV29-1	TRBJ1-1	CSPTGVTEAFF
TRBV24-1	TRBJ2-1	CATSPTGPPGEQFF
TRBV5-1	TRBJ2-7	CASSLRSPHPGEQYF
TRBV2	TRBJ2-5	CASSSDRGQETQYF
TRBV15	TRBJ2-7	CATSRGWGGGIGIYEQYF
TRBV18	TRBJ2-3	CATTPSSQQPDTQYF
TRBV5-1	TRBJ2-1	CASSLKAGGGNEQFF
TRBV11-2	TRBJ1-2	CASSPTSGYGYTF
TRBV4-2	TRBJ2-1	CASSPGDSINEQFF
TRBV19	TRBJ2-7	CASSRQGDEQYF
TRBV30	TRBJ2-7	CAWTAGGREQYF
TRBV29-1	TRBJ1-5	CSVAGAWGPQHF
TRBV2	TRBJ2-3	CASTKLGGGTDTQYF
TRBV30	TRBJ2-1	CAWSGGLSHEQFF
TRBV5-6	TRBJ2-2	CASSFGTANTGELFF
TRBV2	TRBJ2-2	CASSSSGGAYTGELFF
TRBV30	TRBJ1-5	CAWRQGATPSQPQHF
TRBV4-2	TRBJ2-5	CASSQGGAGGRIKETQYF